A single sample is the source of the 27 T cell receptor beta chains below, sequenced in a study of blood T cell repertoires in COVID-19. The protocol was immunoSEQ multiplex PCR, while the TCRdb copy is restricted to in-frame clones and leaves out a portion. Here the sample spans around 77,000 clones, around 84% being singletons. The sample comprised peripheral blood. These receptors originate from a man between 65 and 85 years old with active or convalescent COVID-19.

In its sample, this clone was seen once. The chain combines TRBV28 with TRBJ1-2; D unresolved. Germline V lookup: CDR1 MDHEN, CDR2 SYDVKM. The CDR3 is 14 amino acids. V was pared by 11 bases and J by 0 bases, with 16 bases between. The CDR3 DNA sequence: TGTGCCGCCCGGAGGCAGGTCACTAACTATGGCTACACCTTC. This sequence encodes CAARRQVTNYGYTF.

This clone was recorded a few times. V gene TRBV6-4 combines with J gene TRBJ1-3, with a weak D call TRBD1 (5 bases). The CDR3 loop spans 15 amino acids. With 2 bases removed from V and 1 base from J, the gap between germline ends came to 9 bases. CDR1 and CDR2 from the germline V gene are MRHNA and SNTAGT. The CDR3 spells CASSDGQGSGNTIYF. In DNA, the CDR3 is TGTGCCAGCAGTGACGGGCAGGGATCTGGAAACACCATATATTTT.

This clone was detected once. V and J are TRBV4-1 and TRBJ2-5; the D is unclear. The CDR3 contains 17 residues. The germline V and J ends were trimmed by 2 bases and 1 base, with 17 bases remaining between them. Germline CDR1 and CDR2: MGHRA and YSYEKL. DNA for the CDR3: TGCGCCAGCAGCCAACCCTGGCGTGGCGGAGTCCAAGAGACCCAGTACTTC. Translated: CASSQPWRGGVQETQYF.

The chain's CDR3 is CASSLPGQVSYNSPLHF. In nucleotides, the CDR3 is TGTGCCAGCAGTCTCCCCGGACAGGTCTCCTATAATTCACCCCTCCACTTT. The chain joins TRBV28 to TRBJ1-6; TRBD1 aligns across 7 bases. CDR1 and CDR2 (germline): MDHEN, SYDVKM. The CDR3 has 17 amino acids. Trimming at V came to 5 bases and at J to 0 bases, leaving 7 bases not matched to a gene.

The chain combines TRBV3-1 (or the pseudogene TRBV3-2) with TRBJ2-1; 10 bases align to TRBD2. Per the germline V gene, CDR1 is LGHDT and CDR2 is YNNKEL (reference sequence). After removal of 4 bases from V and 4 bases from J, the junction contained 7 bases not matched to a gene. The CDR3 consists of 16 residues. As DNA, the CDR3 is TGTGCCAGCAGCCCGTACCTAGCGGGAGTTTACAATGAGCAGTTCTTC. This encodes CASSPYLAGVYNEQFF.

This chain uses TRBV18 with TRBJ2-7; D is perhaps TRBD2 (6 bases). This CDR3 contains 13 residues. The V end lost 3 bases, the J end lost 6 bases, and 12 bases lay between the germline ends. Germline assignment: CDR1 KGHSH and CDR2 LQKENI. This CDR3 reads CASSPGLRAEQYF. CDR3 nucleotide sequence: TGTGCCAGCTCACCGGGACTCCGTGCCGAGCAGTACTTC.

J is TRBJ2-2 and V is TRBV6-2 or TRBV6-3; no firm D call. This CDR3 has 19 residues. Trimming shortened V by 2 bases and J by 1 base, and 20 bases separated the two germline ends. Germline loops: CDR1 MNHEY, CDR2 SVGEGT. The CDR3 protein is CASSYGLSLFYLNTGELFF. In DNA, the CDR3 is TGTGCCAGCAGTTACGGGCTAAGTTTGTTCTACCTGAACACCGGGGAGCTGTTTTTT.

Only one count was recorded for this clone. The chain combines TRBV15 with TRBJ2-1, with a tentative D call TRBD1 (5 bases). Germline CDR1 and CDR2: LNHNV and YYDKDF (reference sequence). V lost 2 bases and J 8 bases, leaving 19 bases between the germline ends. The CDR3 length is 16 residues. CDR3 in amino acids: CATSRRSRVVRDEQFF. CDR3 bases: TGTGCCACCAGCAGACGCTCCAGGGTTGTCCGGGATGAGCAGTTCTTC.

The J gene is TRBJ1-1, the V gene TRBV25-1; TRBD1 matches 7 bases. CDR1 is MGHDK, CDR2 SYGVNS, per germline. J was trimmed by 1 base and V by 7 bases; bases with no gene match: 15. The CDR3 spans 17 residues. The DNA for the CDR3 is TGTGCCAGCATTCAATCTGAGACAGGGTCAAGGAACACTGAAGCTTTCTTT. It is translated as CASIQSETGSRNTEAFF.

The chain recombines TRBV28 with TRBJ2-7, with 7 bases lining up with TRBD2. This CDR3 contains 13 residues. J lost 4 bases, V lost 10 bases, and 10 bases had no gene match. Per germline, CDR1 MDHEN and CDR2 SYDVKM. CDR3 nucleotides: TGTGCCACTTTGAGCGGGATTGTTTACGAGCAGTACTTC. Translating it yields CATLSGIVYEQYF.

The V gene is TRBV6-5, the J gene TRBJ1-2, with no clear D. Germline CDR1 MNHEY, CDR2 SVGAGI. V was cut by 8 bases and J by 8 bases, with 15 bases left in between. The CDR3 loop spans 12 amino acids. The CDR3 DNA follows: TGTGCCAGCGAACGGACTAGTTGGGGCTACACCTTC. Translating it yields CASERTSWGYTF.

This clone was seen more than once but under ten times. The rearrangement joins TRBV3-1 (or the pseudogene TRBV3-2) to TRBJ2-1, with TRBD2 matching over 10 bases. CDR1 is LGHDT and CDR2 is YNNKEL in the germline V gene (reference sequence). CDR3 length: 17 residues. The J segment lost 4 bases and the V segment lost 1 base, leaving 7 bases of the junction unmatched. The CDR3 nucleotides read TGTGCCAGCAGCCAAGGACCCCAAGCGGGAGGGTACAATGAGCAGTTCTTC. This sequence encodes CASSQGPQAGGYNEQFF.

This clone was seen only once. This chain uses TRBV27 with TRBJ1-1; 7 positions agree with TRBD1. V was pared by 6 bases and J by 4 bases, with 5 bases of the junction left unmatched. The CDR3 consists of 13 residues. Germline CDR1 and CDR2: MNHEY and SMNVEV (reference sequence). The CDR3 spells CASSQGQRTEAFF. CDR3 nucleotide sequence: TGTGCCAGCAGCCAGGGACAGCGCACTGAAGCTTTCTTT.

This chain links TRBV6-2 or TRBV6-3 with TRBJ1-1; D possibly corresponds to TRBD1 (5 bases). V shed 0 bases and J shed 12 bases, with 20 bases lying between them. This CDR3 is built from 15 residues. Germline V CDR1 and CDR2: MNHEY, SVGEGT. CDR3 coding DNA: TGTGCCAGCAGTTACTCGATACGGGGGACGGTTGGAACTTTCTTT. Translating gives CASSYSIRGTVGTFF.

This clone has just one count. The V and J genes are TRBV27 and TRBJ1-5, with TRBD1 matching 7 bases. The CDR3 is made up of 14 amino acids. Trimming took 6 bases from V and 2 from J; bases not matched to a gene: 4. The germline V gene has CDR1 MNHEY and CDR2 SMNVEV (reference sequence). This chain's CDR3 is CASRPGTGNQPQHF. The CDR3 nucleotides are TGTGCCAGCAGACCAGGGACAGGCAATCAGCCCCAGCATTTT.

The CDR3 loop is CASLGGTTTGYTF. The CDR3 region has the DNA TGTGCCAGCTTGGGTGGGACTACGACTGGCTACACCTTC. The rearrangement links TRBV6-5 to TRBJ1-2; tentative D call: TRBD1 (5 bases). CDR1 and CDR2 from the germline V gene are MNHEY and SVGAGI. The V end was cut by 8 bases, the J end by 7 bases, with 17 bases between. This CDR3 comprises 13 residues.

J is TRBJ2-1 and V is TRBV5-1; TRBD1 is a possible D gene (5 bases). The CDR3 totals 16 residues. Germline CDR1 is SGHRS and CDR2 is YFSETQ. Deletions cut 0 bases from V and 0 bases from J, with 10 bases between. CDR3 DNA: TGCGCCAGCAGCTTGGAGGGGCGAAGCTCCTACAATGAGCAGTTCTTC. Translated: CASSLEGRSSYNEQFF.

The chain has TRBV25-1 and TRBJ1-2; no definite D call. The CDR3 is 14 residues long. Germline lookup yields CDR1 MGHDK and CDR2 SYGVNS. Between the trimmed V and J ends, which lost 4 bases and 6 bases, there was a span of 15 bases. Here the CDR3 DNA reads TGTGCCAGCAGTGTCGGATGGGCTCTTAATGGCTACACCTTC. Its translation: CASSVGWALNGYTF.

This chain links TRBV12-3 or TRBV12-4 with TRBJ1-1, with 7 bases that match TRBD1. This CDR3 has 13 residues. Unmatched junction bases numbered 5, after V lost 8 bases and J lost 2 bases. The chain's CDR3 is CASSRQGNTEAFF. In DNA, the CDR3 is TGTGCCAGCTCTCGACAGGGCAACACTGAAGCTTTCTTT.

The J gene is TRBJ2-3, the V gene TRBV5-1; 10 bases map to TRBD2. Germline CDR1 reads SGHRS; CDR2 reads YFSETQ. V lost 3 bases, J lost 4 bases, and 5 bases stayed unmatched. The CDR3 totals 15 residues. CDR3 coding DNA: TGCGCCAGCAGCTCGTCAGCGGGAGGGCCAGATACGCAGTATTTT. Protein sequence: CASSSSAGGPDTQYF.

A word on this clone: Germline is not matched at one junction end, which may reflect a read error. The chain combines TRBV7-7 with TRBJ2-1, with 10 bases matching TRBD2. Germline lookup yields CDR1 SSHAT and CDR2 FNYEAQ (reference sequence). CDR3 length equals 16 residues. CDR3 residues: CASSFSSGSSYNEQFF. The CDR3 DNA reads as TGTGCTAGCAGCTTTTCTAGCGGGAGTAGTTACAATGAGCAGTTCTTC.

The chain carries TRBV15 and TRBJ1-1; D is perhaps TRBD1 (5 bases). CDR1 is LNHNV and CDR2 is YYDKDF in the germline V gene (reference sequence). CDR3 length: 14 amino acids. V lost 0 bases and J lost 7, with 12 bases in between. The CDR3 coding sequence is TGTGCCACCAGCAGAGATCGGGGGGGAGGTGAAGCTTTCTTT. Translated, it gives CATSRDRGGGEAFF.

Of note for this clone: One junction end does not reproduce the germline sequence, and a read error may be involved. The rearrangement uses TRBV7-7 and TRBJ1-4; 8 positions agree with TRBD1. The CDR3 runs 15 residues. Germline-derived CDR1 and CDR2 are SSHAT and FNYEAQ (reference sequence). CDR3 nucleotides: TGTGCTAGCAGCTTAGGACAGGGAGTGAGTGAAAAACTGTTTTTT. Protein sequence: CASSLGQGVSEKLFF.

J is TRBJ1-2 and V is TRBV19; D gene ambiguous. The V and J ends lost 5 bases and 3 bases respectively, with 16 bases between them. This CDR3 is 15 amino acids long. Germline values: CDR1 LNHDA, CDR2 SQIVND (reference sequence). CDR3 bases: TGTGCCAGTAGTGGGCCGATGAGTGCGCACTATGGCTACACCTTC. This codes for CASSGPMSAHYGYTF.

The V call is TRBV7-2, the J call TRBJ2-7; D not certain. V lost 0 bases and J lost 4, with 7 bases in between. Germline CDR1 and CDR2: SGHTA and FQGNSA. The CDR3 covers 13 residues. The DNA for the CDR3 is TGTGCCAGCAGCTTAGCGCGATATTACGAGCAGTACTTC. Amino acid sequence: CASSLARYYEQYF.

The chain combines TRBV18 with TRBJ2-1; TRBD2 matches at 15 bases. This CDR3 is 18 amino acids long. Losses at the gene ends were 4 bases for V and 8 bases for J; bases not matched to a gene: 12. Germline lookup yields CDR1 KGHSH and CDR2 LQKENI. CDR3 nucleotides: TGTGCCAGCTCACACGGGACTAGCGGGAGGATCGATTTGGATGAGCAGTTCTTC. Encoded protein: CASSHGTSGRIDLDEQFF.

The CDR3 is CASSETGSSHNSPLHF. In nucleotides, the CDR3 is TGTGCCAGCAGCGAGACAGGGTCGAGCCATAATTCACCCCTCCACTTT. This sequence joins TRBV9 and TRBJ1-6; 7 bases match TRBD1. The CDR3 is made up of 16 amino acids. J was trimmed by 5 bases and V by 3 bases; bases with no gene match: 8. The germline V gene encodes CDR1 SGDLS and CDR2 YYNGEE. The variable domain in full, completed from reference TRBV9 and TRBJ1-6, reads DSGVTQTPKHLITATGQRVTLRCSPRSGDLSVYWYQQSLDQGLQFLIQYYNGEERAKGNILERFSAQQFPDLHSELNLSSLELGDSALYFCASSETGSSHNSPLHFGNGTRLTVT.